The source of this TCR beta chain is a study of T cell responses to AZD1222 COVID-19 vaccine. Study observations and caveats: Only six AZD1222 recipients tested seropositive at baseline. Per reports, nearly half of all spike-specific TCRs target regions that are unmutated in variants.

Assay: immunoSEQ multiplex PCR; the TCRdb copy retains only in-frame clones and omits some. The sample has 83,000 or so clones, roughly 90% seen once; the top ten hold less than 9%. The CDR3 has 11 residues. Deletions cut 3 bases from V and 6 bases from J, with 6 bases between. Germline V gene data show CDR1 as DFQATT and CDR2 as SNEGSKA (reference sequence). Of note for this clone: What it binds is not known. Other DNA sequences in this specimen translate into the identical CDR3.

This chain connects TRBV20-1 to TRBJ1-5; no firm D call. This sequence was found in an adult who received the AZD1222 COVID-19 vaccine. The source material was peripheral blood, sampled 28 days after the second AZD1222 dose. The CDR3 DNA reads as TGCAGTGCTAGCGGTGGTCAGCCCCAGCATTTT. This gives the protein CSASGGQPQHF.